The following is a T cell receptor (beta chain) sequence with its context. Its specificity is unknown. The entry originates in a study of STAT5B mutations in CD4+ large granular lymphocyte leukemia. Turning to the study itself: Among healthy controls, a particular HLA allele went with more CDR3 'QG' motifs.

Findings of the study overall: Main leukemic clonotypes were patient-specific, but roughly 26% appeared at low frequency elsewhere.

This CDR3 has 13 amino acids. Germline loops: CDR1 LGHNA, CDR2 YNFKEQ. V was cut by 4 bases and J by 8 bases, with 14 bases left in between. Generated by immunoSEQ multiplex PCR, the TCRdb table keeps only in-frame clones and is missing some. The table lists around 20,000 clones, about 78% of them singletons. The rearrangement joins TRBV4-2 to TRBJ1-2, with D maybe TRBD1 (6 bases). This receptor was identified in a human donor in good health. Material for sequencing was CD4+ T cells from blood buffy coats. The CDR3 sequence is CASSLNPGVGYTF. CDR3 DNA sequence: TGTGCCAGCAGCCTCAATCCAGGGGTAGGCTACACCTTC.